A single sample is the source of the 5 T cell receptor beta chains below, sequenced in a study of T-cell memory formation after mild COVID-19 (dated by TCRdb to the early 2020s). Library preparation employed 5' RACE. Sequencer: Illumina NovaSeq 6000. The public reads were reanalyzed by TCRdb: fastp trimming at Q25, MiXCR alignment, in-frame beta chains only. Entries that share a CDR3 protein sequence are merged under the most common genes and DNA. Present in this sample are 400,000 to 500,000 distinct CDR3 sequences, under 20% of which were seen just once. The ten largest clones add up to about a fifth of the sample. Sequenced: PBMCs or a T cell subset sorted from them (not recorded which). Source of these receptors: a man between 18 and 29 years old who had mild COVID-19 (a few samples of this study predate the infection). The sample titles of this study are shuffled in the database, so cell type and time point are left out; the donor was told from shared clones.

The V call is TRBV6-2 or TRBV6-3, the J call TRBJ1-5, with D perhaps matching TRBD1 (6 bases). V was trimmed by 4 bases and J by 2 bases, leaving 15 bases between them. The CDR3 is made up of 16 amino acids. CDR1 MNHEY and CDR2 SVGEGT come from the germline V gene. The CDR3 is CASSSRGADGNQPQHF. Written as DNA, the CDR3 is TGTGCCAGCAGTTCCCGGGGGGCTGACGGCAATCAGCCCCAGCATTTT.

The V and J genes are TRBV12-3 or TRBV12-4 and TRBJ2-5; D is perhaps TRBD2 (6 bases). This CDR3 contains 13 residues. V shed 6 bases and J shed 5 bases, with 13 bases lying between them. This CDR3 is CASSTTSAETQYF. The CDR3 region has the DNA TGTGCCAGCAGCACGACTAGTGCTGAGACCCAGTACTTC.

This clonotype has a count of ten or more. V usage is TRBV15 and J usage is TRBJ2-1, with 11 bases that match TRBD2. The V gene end was trimmed by 8 bases and the J gene end by 9 bases; junction bases not matched to a gene: 12. This CDR3 comprises 15 residues. Germline V CDR1 and CDR2: LNHNV, YYDKDF (reference sequence). For the CDR3, the DNA is TGTGCCACCCCCAAACCCGGGACTAGCGGCGGTGAGCAGTTCTTC. It specifies CATPKPGTSGGEQFF.

Concerning this clonotype itself: A much larger clone lies one base from this, so it may be a read error. The CDR3 nucleotides read TGCAGTGCTAGAGATAGTGCAGGGAGGTACCACGAGACCCAGTACTTC. The encoded protein is CSARDSAGRYHETQYF. The chain employs TRBV20-1 and TRBJ2-5; D is perhaps TRBD2 (6 bases). Per the germline V gene, CDR1 is DFQATT and CDR2 is SNEGSKA (reference sequence). The CDR3 runs to 16 residues.

This clonotype was counted a few times. The V call is TRBV4-1, the J call TRBJ2-7; 7 bases fit TRBD1. Germline CDR1 MGHRA, CDR2 YSYEKL. This CDR3 has 14 residues. V dropped 5 bases and J dropped 6; count of bases not matched to a gene: 10. CDR3: CASSRQGSGSEQYV. The CDR3 DNA reads as TGCGCCAGCAGCAGACAGGGTTCAGGGAGCGAGCAGTACGTC.